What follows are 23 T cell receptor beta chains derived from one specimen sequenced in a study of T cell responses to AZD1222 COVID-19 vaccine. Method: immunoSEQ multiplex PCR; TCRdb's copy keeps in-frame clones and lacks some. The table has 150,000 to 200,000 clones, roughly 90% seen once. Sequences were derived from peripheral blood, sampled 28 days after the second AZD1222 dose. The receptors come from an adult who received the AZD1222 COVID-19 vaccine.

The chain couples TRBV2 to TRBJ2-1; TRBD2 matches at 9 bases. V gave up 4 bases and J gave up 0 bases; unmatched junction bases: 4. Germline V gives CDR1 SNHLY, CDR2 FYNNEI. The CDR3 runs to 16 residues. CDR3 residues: CASSGLAARSYNEQFF. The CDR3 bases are TGTGCCAGCAGTGGACTAGCGGCGCGCTCCTACAATGAGCAGTTCTTC.

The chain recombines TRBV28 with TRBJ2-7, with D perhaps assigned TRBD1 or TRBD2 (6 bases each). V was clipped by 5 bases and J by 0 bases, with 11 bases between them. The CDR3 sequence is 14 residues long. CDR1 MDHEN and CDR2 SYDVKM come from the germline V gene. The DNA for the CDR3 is TGTGCCAGCAGTCAAGAGGGGGGCTCCTACGAGCAGTACTTC. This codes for CASSQEGGSYEQYF.

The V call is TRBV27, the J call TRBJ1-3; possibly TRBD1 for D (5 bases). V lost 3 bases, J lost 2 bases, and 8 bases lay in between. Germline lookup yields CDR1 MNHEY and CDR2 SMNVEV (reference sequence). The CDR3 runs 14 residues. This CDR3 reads CASSLGRAGNTIYF. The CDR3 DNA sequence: TGTGCCAGCAGTTTGGGCAGGGCTGGAAACACCATATATTTT.

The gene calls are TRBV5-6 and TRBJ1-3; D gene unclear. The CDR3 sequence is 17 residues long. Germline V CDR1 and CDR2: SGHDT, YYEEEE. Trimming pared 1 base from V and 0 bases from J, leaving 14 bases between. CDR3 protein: CASSLPPSSRSGNTIYF. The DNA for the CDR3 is TGTGCCAGCAGCTTGCCCCCCAGCAGTCGCTCTGGAAACACCATATATTTT.

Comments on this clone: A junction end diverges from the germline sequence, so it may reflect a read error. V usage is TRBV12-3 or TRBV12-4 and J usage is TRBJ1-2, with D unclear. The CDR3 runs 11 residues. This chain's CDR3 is CASSLGNGYTF. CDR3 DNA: TGTGCCAGCAGCTTAGGGAATGGCTACACCTTC.

The CDR3 here is CASSAFGMGGDEKLFF. The CDR3 DNA follows: TGTGCCAGCAGCGCGTTCGGCATGGGCGGGGATGAAAAACTGTTTTTT. The V and J genes are TRBV9 and TRBJ1-4, with D hard to call. The V gene lost 3 bases and the J gene lost 6 bases, with 18 bases spanning the gap. Germline loops: CDR1 SGDLS, CDR2 YYNGEE. This CDR3 is 16 amino acids long.

CDR3 bases: TGTGCCAGCAGCTTAGTCCGGGACAGGTCACCCCTCCACTTT. Translated, it gives CASSLVRDRSPLHF. This chain links TRBV11-2 with TRBJ1-6, with 8 nucleotides matching TRBD1. Germline V gene lookup returns CDR1 SGHAT and CDR2 FQNNGV. V shed 1 base, J shed 10 bases, and the junction held 3 bases outside the gene matches. This CDR3 is 14 amino acids long.

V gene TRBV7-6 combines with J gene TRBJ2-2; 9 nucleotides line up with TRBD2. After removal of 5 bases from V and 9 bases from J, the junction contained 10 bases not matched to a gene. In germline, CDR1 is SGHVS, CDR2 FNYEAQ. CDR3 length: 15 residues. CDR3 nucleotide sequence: TGTGCCAGCAGCCCACCCCGCGGGGGGGTGCGGGAGCTGTTTTTT. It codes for CASSPPRGGVRELFF.

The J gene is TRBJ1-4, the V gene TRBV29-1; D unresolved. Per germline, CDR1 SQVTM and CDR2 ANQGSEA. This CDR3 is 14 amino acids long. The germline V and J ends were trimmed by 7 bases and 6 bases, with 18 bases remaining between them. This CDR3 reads CSATPADTYEKLFF. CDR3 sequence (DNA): TGCAGCGCAACCCCCGCGGATACATATGAAAAACTGTTTTTT.

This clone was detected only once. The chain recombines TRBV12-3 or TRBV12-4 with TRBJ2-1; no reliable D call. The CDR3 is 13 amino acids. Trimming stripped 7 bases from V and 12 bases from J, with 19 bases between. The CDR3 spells CASIGESSRRQFF. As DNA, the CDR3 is TGTGCCAGCATTGGAGAGAGCTCCAGGCGGCAGTTCTTC.

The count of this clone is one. The CDR3 coding sequence is TGTGCCAGCAGTTACCTATCCGGGACAGGGTCCTATGGCTACACCTTC. Translated, it gives CASSYLSGTGSYGYTF. The chain recombines TRBV27 with TRBJ1-2; 9 nucleotides line up with TRBD1. This CDR3 spans 16 amino acids. The V segment lost 4 bases and the J segment 4 bases; nucleotides outside the gene matches: 10. Germline lookup yields CDR1 MNHEY and CDR2 SMNVEV (reference sequence).

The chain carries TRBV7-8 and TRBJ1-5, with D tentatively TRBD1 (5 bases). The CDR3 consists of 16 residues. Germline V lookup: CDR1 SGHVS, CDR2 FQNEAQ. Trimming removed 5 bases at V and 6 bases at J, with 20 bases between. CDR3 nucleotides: TGTGCCAGCAGCACGGGGGGTCATCCTAGCGGTCAGCCCCAGCATTTT. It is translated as CASSTGGHPSGQPQHF.

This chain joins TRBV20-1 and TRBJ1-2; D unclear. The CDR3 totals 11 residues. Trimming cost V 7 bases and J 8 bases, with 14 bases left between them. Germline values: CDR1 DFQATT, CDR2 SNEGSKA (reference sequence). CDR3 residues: CSVSGKEGYTF. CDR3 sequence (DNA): TGCAGTGTTTCCGGGAAAGAGGGCTACACCTTC.

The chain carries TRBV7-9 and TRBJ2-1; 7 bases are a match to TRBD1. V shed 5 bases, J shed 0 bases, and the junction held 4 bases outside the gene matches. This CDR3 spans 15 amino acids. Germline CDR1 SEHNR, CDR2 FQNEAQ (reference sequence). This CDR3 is CASSTGVSSYNEQFF. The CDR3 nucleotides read TGTGCCAGCAGCACAGGGGTGAGCTCCTACAATGAGCAGTTCTTC.

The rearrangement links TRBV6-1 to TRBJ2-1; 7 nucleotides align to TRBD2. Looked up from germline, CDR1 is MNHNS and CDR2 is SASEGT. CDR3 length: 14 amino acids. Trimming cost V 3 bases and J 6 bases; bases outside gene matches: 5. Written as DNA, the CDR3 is TGTGCCAGCAGTGATTCGGGGGGATTCAATGAGCAGTTCTTC. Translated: CASSDSGGFNEQFF.

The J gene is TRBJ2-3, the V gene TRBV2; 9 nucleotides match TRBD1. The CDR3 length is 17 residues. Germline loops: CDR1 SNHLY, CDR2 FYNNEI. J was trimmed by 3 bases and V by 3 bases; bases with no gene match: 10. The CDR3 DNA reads TGTGCCAGCAGTGACCTCGGACAGGGGAAAGGAACAGATACGCAGTATTTT. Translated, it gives CASSDLGQGKGTDTQYF.

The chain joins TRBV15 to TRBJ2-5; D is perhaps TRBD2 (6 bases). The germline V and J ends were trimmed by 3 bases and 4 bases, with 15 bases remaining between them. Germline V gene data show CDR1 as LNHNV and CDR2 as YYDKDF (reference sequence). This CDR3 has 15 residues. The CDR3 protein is CATSRPGGDLETQYF. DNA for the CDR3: TGTGCCACCAGCAGGCCCGGCGGGGACCTAGAGACCCAGTACTTC.

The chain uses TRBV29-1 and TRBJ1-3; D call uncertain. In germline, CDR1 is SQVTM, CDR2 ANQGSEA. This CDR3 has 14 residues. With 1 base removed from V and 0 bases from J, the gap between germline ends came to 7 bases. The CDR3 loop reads CSVEVKISGNTIYF. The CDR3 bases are TGCAGCGTTGAAGTTAAAATCTCTGGAAACACCATATATTTT.

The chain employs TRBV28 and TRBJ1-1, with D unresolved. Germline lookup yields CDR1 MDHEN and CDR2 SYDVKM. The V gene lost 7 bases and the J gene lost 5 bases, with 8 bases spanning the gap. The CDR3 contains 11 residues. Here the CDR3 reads CASTGVTEAFF. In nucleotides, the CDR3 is TGTGCCAGCACAGGTGTAACTGAAGCTTTCTTT.

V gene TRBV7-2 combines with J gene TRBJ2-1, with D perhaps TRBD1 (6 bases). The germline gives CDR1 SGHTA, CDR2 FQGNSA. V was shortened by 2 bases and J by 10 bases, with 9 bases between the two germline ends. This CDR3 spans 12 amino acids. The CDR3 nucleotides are TGTGCCAGCAGCTTATGGGGGCGGGAGCAGTTCTTC. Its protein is CASSLWGREQFF.

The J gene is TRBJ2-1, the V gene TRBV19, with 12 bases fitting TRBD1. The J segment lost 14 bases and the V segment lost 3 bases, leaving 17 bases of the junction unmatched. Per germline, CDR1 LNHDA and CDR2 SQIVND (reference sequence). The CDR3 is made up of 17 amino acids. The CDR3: CASSIVGRGQGASAKFF. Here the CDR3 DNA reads TGTGCCAGTAGTATTGTAGGTCGGGGACAGGGGGCCTCAGCGAAGTTCTTC.

CDR3 in amino acids: CASSSIRVQGRDQPQHF. The DNA of the CDR3 is TGTGCCAGCAGTTCTATTAGGGTACAGGGTCGGGATCAGCCCCAGCATTTT. The rearrangement links TRBV27 to TRBJ1-5; D perhaps matches TRBD1 (6 bases). Germline V gene data show CDR1 as MNHEY and CDR2 as SMNVEV (reference sequence). CDR3 length equals 17 residues. The V end was cut by 4 bases, the J end by 5 bases, with 21 bases between.

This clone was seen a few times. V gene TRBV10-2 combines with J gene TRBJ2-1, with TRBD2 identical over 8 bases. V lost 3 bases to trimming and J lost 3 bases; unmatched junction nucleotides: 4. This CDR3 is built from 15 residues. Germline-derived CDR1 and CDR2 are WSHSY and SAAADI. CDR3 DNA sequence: TGCGCCAGCAGTGACGAGACTAGCGACTACAATGAGCAGTTCTTC. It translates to CASSDETSDYNEQFF.